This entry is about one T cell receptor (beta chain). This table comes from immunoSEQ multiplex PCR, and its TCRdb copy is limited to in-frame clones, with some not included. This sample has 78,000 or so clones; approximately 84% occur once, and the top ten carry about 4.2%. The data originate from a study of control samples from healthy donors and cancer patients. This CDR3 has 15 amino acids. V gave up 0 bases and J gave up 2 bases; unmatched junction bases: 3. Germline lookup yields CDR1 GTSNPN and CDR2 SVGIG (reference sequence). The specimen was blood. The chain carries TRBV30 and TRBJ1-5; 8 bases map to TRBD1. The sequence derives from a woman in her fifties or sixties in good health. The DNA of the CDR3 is TGTGCCTGGAGTGTAACGGGACAGGGCAATCAGCCCCAGCATTTT. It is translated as CAWSVTGQGNQPQHF.